This TCR beta chain was obtained from a study of glioma-infiltrating T cells after dendritic cell vaccination. Broader study findings: Few patients contributed both blood and tumor specimens.

On this clone: The antigen is not known.

Amplification used 60 V beta primers and 13 J beta primers. The table came from immunoSEQ multiplex PCR; TCRdb's copy has only in-frame clones and leaves some out. The sample lists about 82,000 clones; 70% to 90% were seen once. Selection required adequate fresh-frozen tumor tissue plus more than two years' survival data. None of the glioblastoma patients had an isocitrate dehydrogenase mutation. The TCR comes from a human donor with glioblastoma. This sample comprised blood, obtained before dendritic cell vaccination.

CDR3 sequence reads: CAIRGGDGTEAFF. In DNA form, the CDR3 reads TGTGCCATCAGGGGAGGGGATGGGACTGAAGCTTTCTTT. This sequence joins TRBV10-3 and TRBJ1-1; a weak D match, TRBD1 (5 bases). The CDR3 sequence is 13 residues long. V lost 6 bases and J lost 5, with 13 bases in between. Looked up from germline, CDR1 is ENHRY and CDR2 is SYGVKD.